The 11 T cell receptor beta chains listed next were all sequenced from one sample in a study of blood T cells in healthy people across ages. It was with a sample-barcoded 5' primer and a J-beta primer mix that a second PCR of roughly 6 to 12 cycles was run. TCRdb ran MiXCR on the 5' RACE reads and lists one entry per CDR3 protein. The table records under 850,000 distinct CDR3 sequences, about 37% of them present only once. The sequenced material came from blood. The source of these receptors is a man aged 18 to 30 in good health.

This clonotype was recorded a few times. The V call is TRBV12-3 or TRBV12-4, the J call TRBJ1-1; D call uncertain. The CDR3 spans 14 residues. V was cut by 7 bases and J by 0 bases, with 12 bases left in between. The CDR3 nucleotides are TGTGCCAGCATCCTCTCATTCATGAACACTGAAGCTTTCTTT. As protein: CASILSFMNTEAFF.

This chain uses TRBV20-1 with TRBJ2-1; D remains unclear. With the DNA end fitting TRBJ2-7 better, the J assignment may be wrong. The germline V gene encodes CDR1 DFQATT and CDR2 SNEGSKA (reference sequence). CDR3 length equals 15 residues. The CDR3 sequence: CSARAPRGSYNEQYF. The CDR3 coding sequence is TGCAGTGCTAGAGCTCCAAGAGGTTCCTACAATGAGCAGTACTTC.

This chain joins TRBV20-1 and TRBJ2-1; D unresolved. The end of the DNA aligns better with TRBJ2-7, so the J call may be wrong. Germline V CDR1 and CDR2: DFQATT, SNEGSKA (reference sequence). The CDR3 runs 15 residues. This CDR3 is CSALTDWSSYNEQYF. The CDR3 DNA sequence: TGCAGTGCTCTGACCGACTGGAGCTCCTACAATGAGCAGTACTTC.

This clonotype was seen once. The chain recombines TRBV7-9 with TRBJ2-2; TRBD1 agrees at 7 bases. Germline V gene sequence: CDR1 SEHNR, CDR2 FQNEAQ (reference sequence). The trim removed 6 bases at V and 4 bases at J, leaving 11 bases unmatched. CDR3 length equals 16 residues. This CDR3 is CASRPPGQRTTGELFF. The CDR3 region has the DNA TGTGCCAGCAGGCCCCCGGGACAGAGAACCACCGGGGAGCTGTTTTTT.

V gene TRBV7-9 combines with J gene TRBJ1-4; maybe TRBD1 (5 bases). With 8 bases removed from V and 8 bases from J, the gap between germline ends came to 15 bases. The CDR3 is 13 residues long. Germline V gives CDR1 SEHNR, CDR2 FQNEAQ (reference sequence). CDR3 bases: TGTGCCAGCCAGCCGGGGGATGGAGAAAAACTGTTTTTT. It specifies CASQPGDGEKLFF.

This clonotype has a handful of counts. The chain employs TRBV6-6 and TRBJ1-6; D is perhaps TRBD1 (5 bases). V lost 6 bases and J lost 5, with 17 bases in between. The CDR3 is made up of 16 amino acids. Germline V gene data show CDR1 as MNHNY and CDR2 as SVGAGI (reference sequence). The CDR3 loop is CASSPPWQGDNSPLHF. CDR3 DNA: TGTGCCAGCAGCCCTCCCTGGCAGGGTGATAATTCACCCCTCCACTTT.

The chain links TRBV3-1 to TRBJ2-5; tentatively, D is TRBD1 (5 bases). CDR1 is LGHDT and CDR2 is YNNKEL in the germline V gene (reference sequence). Trimming shortened V by 0 bases and J by 6 bases, and 14 bases separated the two germline ends. This CDR3 spans 15 amino acids. The CDR3 bases are TGTGCCAGCAGCCAAGAAGGGGTGGCTATGAAGACCCAGTACTTC. Amino acid sequence: CASSQEGVAMKTQYF.

A remark on this clonotype: One junction end disagrees with the germline gene, perhaps due to a read error. V usage is TRBV12-3 or TRBV12-4 and J usage is TRBJ1-2, with 7 bases that match TRBD1. There are 15 residues in the CDR3. The CDR3 bases are TGTGCCGGCAGTCGCGTAGTGGGACAGAACTATGGCTACACCTTC. Translating it yields CAGSRVVGQNYGYTF.

In this sample, this clonotype turned up a few times. The rearrangement uses TRBV6-2 or TRBV6-3 and TRBJ1-1; D is unresolved. The CDR3 runs to 14 residues. CDR1 is MNHEY and CDR2 is SVGEGT in the germline V gene. V was pared by 6 bases and J by 5 bases, with 16 bases between. CDR3 DNA: TGTGCCAGCAGCCAACACGATACCGGGACTGAAGCTTTCTTT. As protein: CASSQHDTGTEAFF.

This clonotype was counted only a few times. The V gene is TRBV20-1, the J gene TRBJ1-4; 9 bases are a match to TRBD1. Germline CDR1 and CDR2: DFQATT and SNEGSKA (reference sequence). The CDR3 totals 13 residues. The J segment lost 7 bases and the V segment lost 6 bases, leaving 6 bases of the junction unmatched. CDR3 in DNA: TGCAGTGCCGCCGGGACAGGGCTTGAAAAACTGTTTTTT. Its protein product is CSAAGTGLEKLFF.

This clonotype appeared once. The V call is TRBV7-9, the J call TRBJ2-5, with 7 bases identical to TRBD1. The germline CDR1 and CDR2 sequences are SEHNR and FQNEAQ (reference sequence). V was pared by 4 bases and J by 3 bases, with 8 bases of the junction left unmatched. There are 15 residues in the CDR3. CDR3 loop: CASSSLPGGEETQYF. The CDR3 coding sequence is TGTGCCAGCAGCTCACTACCAGGGGGAGAAGAGACCCAGTACTTC.